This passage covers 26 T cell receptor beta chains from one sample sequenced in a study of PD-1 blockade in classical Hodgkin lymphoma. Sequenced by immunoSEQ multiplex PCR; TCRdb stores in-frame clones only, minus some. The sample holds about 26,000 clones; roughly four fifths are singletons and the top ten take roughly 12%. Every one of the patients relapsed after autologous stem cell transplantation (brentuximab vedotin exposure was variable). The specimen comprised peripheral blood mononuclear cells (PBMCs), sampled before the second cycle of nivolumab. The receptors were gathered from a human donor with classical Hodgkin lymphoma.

The chain's CDR3 is CASSRDSVSLEQYF. For the CDR3, the DNA is TGTGCCAGCAGTAGGGACAGCGTCAGTCTCGAGCAGTACTTC. The chain uses TRBV7-6 and TRBJ2-7; 7 bases match TRBD1. The CDR3 is 14 amino acids. Germline trimming cut 6 bases from V and 6 bases from J; bases unmatched to any gene: 11. Germline loops: CDR1 SGHVS, CDR2 FNYEAQ.

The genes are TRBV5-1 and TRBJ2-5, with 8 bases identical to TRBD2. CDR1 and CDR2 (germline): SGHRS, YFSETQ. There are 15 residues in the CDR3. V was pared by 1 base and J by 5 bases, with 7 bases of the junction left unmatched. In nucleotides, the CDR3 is TGCGCCAGCAGCTTGCCGGGGGGGGCCGGGGAGACCCAGTACTTC. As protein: CASSLPGGAGETQYF.

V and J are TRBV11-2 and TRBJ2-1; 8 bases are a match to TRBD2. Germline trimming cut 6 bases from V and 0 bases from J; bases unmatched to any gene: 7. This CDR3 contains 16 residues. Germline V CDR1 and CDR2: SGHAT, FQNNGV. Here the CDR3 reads CASSSLAGSSYNEQFF. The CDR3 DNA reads TGTGCCAGCAGTTCATTAGCGGGGAGCTCCTACAATGAGCAGTTCTTC. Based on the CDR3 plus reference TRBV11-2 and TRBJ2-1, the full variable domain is EAGVAQSPRYKIIEKRQSVAFWCNPISGHATLYWYQQILGQGPKLLIQFQNNGVVDDSQLPKDRFSAERLKGVDSTLKIQPAKLEDSAVYLCASSSLAGSSYNEQFFGPGTRLTVL.

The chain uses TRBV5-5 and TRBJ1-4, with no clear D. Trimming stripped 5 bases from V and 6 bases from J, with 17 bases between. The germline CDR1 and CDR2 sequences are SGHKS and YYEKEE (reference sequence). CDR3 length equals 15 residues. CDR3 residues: CASRREVGSDEKLFF. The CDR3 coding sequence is TGTGCCAGCAGACGGGAAGTGGGTTCCGATGAAAAACTGTTTTTT.

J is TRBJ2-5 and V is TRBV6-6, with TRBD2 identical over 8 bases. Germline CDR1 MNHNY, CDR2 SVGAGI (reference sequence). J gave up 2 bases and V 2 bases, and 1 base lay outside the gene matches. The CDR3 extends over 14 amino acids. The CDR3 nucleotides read TGTGCCAGCAGTTACCCGGGGGGGCAAGAGACCCAGTACTTC. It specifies CASSYPGGQETQYF.

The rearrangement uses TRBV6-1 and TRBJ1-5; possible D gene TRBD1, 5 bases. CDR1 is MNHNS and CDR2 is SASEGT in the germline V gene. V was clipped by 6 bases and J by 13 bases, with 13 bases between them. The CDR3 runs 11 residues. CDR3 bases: TGTGCCAGCAGGTTCCAGGGTTCTCAGCATTTT. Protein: CASRFQGSQHF.

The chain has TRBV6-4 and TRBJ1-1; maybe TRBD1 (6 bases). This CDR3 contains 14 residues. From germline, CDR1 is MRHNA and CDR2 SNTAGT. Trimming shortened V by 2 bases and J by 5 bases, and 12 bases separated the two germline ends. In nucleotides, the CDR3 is TGTGCCAGCAGTGACGGTAGAGGGGGGACTGAAGCTTTCTTT. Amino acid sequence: CASSDGRGGTEAFF.

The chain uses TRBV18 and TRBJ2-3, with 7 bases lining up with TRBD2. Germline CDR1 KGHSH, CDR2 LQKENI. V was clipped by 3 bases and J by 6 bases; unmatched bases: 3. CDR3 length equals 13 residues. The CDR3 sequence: CASSPGAGDTQYF. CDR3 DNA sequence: TGTGCCAGCTCACCCGGAGCGGGGGATACGCAGTATTTT.

CDR3 DNA: TGTGCCAGCAGTTCGACCTCTGGGGCCAACGTCCTGACTTTC. Amino acids: CASSSTSGANVLTF. The rearrangement uses TRBV28 and TRBJ2-6; D remains ambiguous. CDR1 and CDR2 from the germline V gene are MDHEN and SYDVKM. Between the trimmed V and J ends, which lost 4 bases and 0 bases, there was a span of 4 bases. The CDR3 is made up of 14 amino acids.

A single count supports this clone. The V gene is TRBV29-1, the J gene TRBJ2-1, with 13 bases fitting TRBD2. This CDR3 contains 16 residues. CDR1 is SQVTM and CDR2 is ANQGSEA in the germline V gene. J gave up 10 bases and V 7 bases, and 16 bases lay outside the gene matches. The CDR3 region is CSDPGLAGDQTGEQFF. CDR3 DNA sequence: TGCAGCGACCCCGGACTAGCGGGGGACCAAACGGGGGAGCAGTTCTTC.

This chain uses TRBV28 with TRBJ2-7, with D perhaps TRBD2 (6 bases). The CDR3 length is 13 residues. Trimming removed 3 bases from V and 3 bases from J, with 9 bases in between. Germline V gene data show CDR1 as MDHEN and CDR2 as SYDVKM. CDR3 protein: CASSFGGGYEQYF. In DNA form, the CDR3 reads TGTGCCAGCAGTTTCGGGGGAGGCTACGAGCAGTACTTC.

CDR3 residues: CASSMRGRDQETQYF. As DNA, the CDR3 is TGTGCCAGCAGTATGCGGGGACGGGACCAAGAGACCCAGTACTTC. The chain has TRBV28 and TRBJ2-5; a possible D gene is TRBD2 (6 bases). CDR3 length: 15 amino acids. With 5 bases removed from V and 0 bases from J, the gap between germline ends came to 13 bases. CDR1 is MDHEN, CDR2 SYDVKM, per germline.

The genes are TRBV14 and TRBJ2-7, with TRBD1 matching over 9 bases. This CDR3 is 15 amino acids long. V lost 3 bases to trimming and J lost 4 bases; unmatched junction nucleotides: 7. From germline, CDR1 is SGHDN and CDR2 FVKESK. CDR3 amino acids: CASSHLGQGGYEQYF. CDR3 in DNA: TGTGCCAGCAGCCACTTGGGACAGGGCGGGTACGAGCAGTACTTC.

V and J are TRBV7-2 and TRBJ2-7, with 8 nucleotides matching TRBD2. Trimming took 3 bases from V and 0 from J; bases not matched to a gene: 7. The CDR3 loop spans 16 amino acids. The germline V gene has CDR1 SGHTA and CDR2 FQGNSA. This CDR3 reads CASSFNVAGSSYEQYF. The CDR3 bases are TGTGCCAGCAGCTTTAATGTAGCGGGGAGCTCCTACGAGCAGTACTTC.

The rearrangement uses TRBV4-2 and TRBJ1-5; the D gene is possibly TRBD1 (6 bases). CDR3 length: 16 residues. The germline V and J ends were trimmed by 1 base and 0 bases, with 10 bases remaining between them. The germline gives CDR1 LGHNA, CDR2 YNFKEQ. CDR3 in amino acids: CASSQGGQNSNQPQHF. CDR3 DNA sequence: TGTGCCAGCAGCCAAGGGGGGCAGAATAGCAATCAGCCCCAGCATTTT.

The CDR3 sequence is CASSGVGLAGAYYTDTQYF. The DNA for the CDR3 is TGTGCCAGCAGTGGGGTCGGACTAGCGGGGGCCTATTACACAGATACGCAGTATTTT. The chain joins TRBV2 to TRBJ2-3, with 13 bases lining up with TRBD2. V lost 4 bases to trimming and J lost 2 bases; unmatched junction nucleotides: 12. The CDR3 is 19 residues long. Germline CDR1 is SNHLY and CDR2 is FYNNEI.

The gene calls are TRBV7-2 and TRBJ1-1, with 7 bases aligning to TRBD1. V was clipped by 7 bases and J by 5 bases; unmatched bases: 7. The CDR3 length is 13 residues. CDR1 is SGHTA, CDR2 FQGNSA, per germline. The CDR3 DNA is TGTGCCAGCAAAGGGGGCTTTTCTACTGAAGCTTTCTTT. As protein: CASKGGFSTEAFF.

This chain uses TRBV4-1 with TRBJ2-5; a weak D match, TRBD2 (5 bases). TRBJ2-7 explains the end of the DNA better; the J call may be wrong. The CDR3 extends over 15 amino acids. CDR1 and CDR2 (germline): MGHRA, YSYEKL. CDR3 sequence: CASSQEPGSTYEQYF. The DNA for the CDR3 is TGCGCCAGCAGCCAAGAACCGGGATCTACCTACGAGCAGTACTTC.

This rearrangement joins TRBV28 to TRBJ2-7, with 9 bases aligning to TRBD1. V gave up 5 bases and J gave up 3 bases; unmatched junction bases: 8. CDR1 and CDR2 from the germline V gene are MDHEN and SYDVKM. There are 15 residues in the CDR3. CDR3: CASSAPWDRVYEQYF. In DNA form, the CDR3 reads TGTGCCAGCAGTGCCCCCTGGGACAGGGTCTACGAGCAGTACTTC.

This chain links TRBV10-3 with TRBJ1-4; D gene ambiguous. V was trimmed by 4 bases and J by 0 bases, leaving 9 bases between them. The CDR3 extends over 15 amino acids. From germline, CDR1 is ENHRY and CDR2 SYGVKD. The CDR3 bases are TGTGCCATCAGTGGAACAGTTGCAACTAATGAAAAACTGTTTTTT. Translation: CAISGTVATNEKLFF.

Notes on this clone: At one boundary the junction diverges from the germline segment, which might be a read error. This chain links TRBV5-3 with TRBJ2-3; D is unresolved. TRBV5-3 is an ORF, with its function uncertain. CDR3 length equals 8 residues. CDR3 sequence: CARSPVPF. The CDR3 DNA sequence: TGTGCCAGAAGCCCCGTCCCCTTT.

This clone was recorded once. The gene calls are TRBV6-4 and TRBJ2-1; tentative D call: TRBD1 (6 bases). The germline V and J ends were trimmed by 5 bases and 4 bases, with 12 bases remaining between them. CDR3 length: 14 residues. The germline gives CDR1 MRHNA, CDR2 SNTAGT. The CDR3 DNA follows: TGTGCCAGCAGTCGGGACACCAATTACAATGAGCAGTTCTTC. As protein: CASSRDTNYNEQFF.

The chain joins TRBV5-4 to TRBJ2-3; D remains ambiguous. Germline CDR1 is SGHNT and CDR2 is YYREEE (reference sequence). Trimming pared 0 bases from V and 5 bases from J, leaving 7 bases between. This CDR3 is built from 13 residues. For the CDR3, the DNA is TGTGCCAGCAGCTTGGCCCCGGTAGATACGCAGTATTTT. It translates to CASSLAPVDTQYF.

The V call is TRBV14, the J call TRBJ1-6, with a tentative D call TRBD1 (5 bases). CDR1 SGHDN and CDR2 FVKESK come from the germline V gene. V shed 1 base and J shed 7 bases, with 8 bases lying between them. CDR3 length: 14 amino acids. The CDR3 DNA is TGTGCCAGCAGCCAAGGGGGACGAAATTCACCCCTCCACTTT. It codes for CASSQGGRNSPLHF.

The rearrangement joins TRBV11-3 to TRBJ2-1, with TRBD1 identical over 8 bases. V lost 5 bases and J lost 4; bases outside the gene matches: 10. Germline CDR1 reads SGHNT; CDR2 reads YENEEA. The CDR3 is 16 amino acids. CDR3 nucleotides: TGTGCCAGCAGCCCTGGGGGACAGGCCGGATACAATGAGCAGTTCTTC. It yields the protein CASSPGGQAGYNEQFF.

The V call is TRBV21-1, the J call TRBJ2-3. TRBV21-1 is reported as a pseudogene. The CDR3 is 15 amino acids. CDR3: CASSRRVQGTDTQYF. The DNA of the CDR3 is TGTGCCAGCAGCCGACGGGTCCAGGGCACAGATACGCAGTATTTT.